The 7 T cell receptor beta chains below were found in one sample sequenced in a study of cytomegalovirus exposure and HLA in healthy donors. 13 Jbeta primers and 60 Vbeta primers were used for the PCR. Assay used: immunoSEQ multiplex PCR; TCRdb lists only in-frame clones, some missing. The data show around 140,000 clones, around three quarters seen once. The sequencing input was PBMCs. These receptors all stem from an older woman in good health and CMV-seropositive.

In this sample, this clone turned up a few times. The CDR3 coding sequence is TGCACCAGCAGCCAAGGGAGTTTACACCAAAACACTGAAGCTTTCTTT. Its protein product is CTSSQGSLHQNTEAFF. The chain links TRBV1 to TRBJ1-1. TRBV1 corresponds to a pseudogene. This CDR3 contains 16 residues.

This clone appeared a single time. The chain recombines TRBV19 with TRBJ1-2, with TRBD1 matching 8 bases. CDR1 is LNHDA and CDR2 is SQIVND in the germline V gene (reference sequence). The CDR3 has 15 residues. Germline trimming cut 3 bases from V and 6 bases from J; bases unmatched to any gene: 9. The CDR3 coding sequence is TGTGCCAGTAGTATTGGACAGGGACCGCGAAATGGCTACACCTTC. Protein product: CASSIGQGPRNGYTF.

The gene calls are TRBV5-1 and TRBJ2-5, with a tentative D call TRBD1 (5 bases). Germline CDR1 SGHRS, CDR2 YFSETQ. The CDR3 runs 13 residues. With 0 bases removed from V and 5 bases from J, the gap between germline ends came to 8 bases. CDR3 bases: TGCGCCAGCAGCTTGGAGGGGTCCGAGACCCAGTACTTC. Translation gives CASSLEGSETQYF.

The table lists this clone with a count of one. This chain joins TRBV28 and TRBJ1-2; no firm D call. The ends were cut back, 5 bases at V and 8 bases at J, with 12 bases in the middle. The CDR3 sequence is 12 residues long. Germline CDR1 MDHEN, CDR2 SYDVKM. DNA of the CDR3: TGTGCCAGCAGTCCAAGAGTTCACGGCTACACCTTC. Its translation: CASSPRVHGYTF.

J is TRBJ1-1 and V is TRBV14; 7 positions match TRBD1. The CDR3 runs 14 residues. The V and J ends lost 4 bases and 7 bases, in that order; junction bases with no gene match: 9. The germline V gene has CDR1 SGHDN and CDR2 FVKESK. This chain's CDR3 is CASSPLTGNREAFF. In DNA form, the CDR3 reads TGTGCCAGCAGCCCCTTGACAGGGAACCGTGAAGCTTTCTTT.

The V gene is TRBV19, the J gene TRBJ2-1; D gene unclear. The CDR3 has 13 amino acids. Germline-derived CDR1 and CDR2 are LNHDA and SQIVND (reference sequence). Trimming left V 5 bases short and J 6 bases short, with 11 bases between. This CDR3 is CASSRLASNEQFF. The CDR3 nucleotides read TGTGCCAGTAGTCGCCTCGCTAGCAATGAGCAGTTCTTC.

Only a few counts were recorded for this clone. The CDR3 sequence: CASSLEGQGYGYTF. Written as DNA, the CDR3 is TGTGCCAGCAGCTTAGAGGGCCAAGGCTATGGCTACACCTTC. The V and J genes are TRBV11-2 and TRBJ1-2, with D unclear. Trimming shortened V by 0 bases and J by 4 bases, and 9 bases separated the two germline ends. Germline loops: CDR1 SGHAT, CDR2 FQNNGV. The CDR3 has 14 residues.